This T cell receptor (beta chain) was recovered during a study of T cells after yellow fever vaccination. General study results and limits: By day 5 rather than day 15, the secondary response had peaked, though it was weaker. In post-booster samples, most primary-vaccination clones reappeared (roughly 96% CD4, around 87% CD8). Clonotype sharing between CD4 and CD8 compartments was small.

Remarks on this clonotype: Its antigen is as yet unknown.

They built TCR cDNA with 5'RACE template switching, a step that put in a universal primer site and UMIs. From the 5' RACE reads, TCRdb called clonotypes with MiXCR, one entry per CDR3 protein. Found here are under 250,000 distinct CDR3 sequences, less than 8.5% of them singletons; the top ten hold approximately 0.85%. Germline CDR1 reads DFQATT; CDR2 reads SNEGSKA (reference sequence). CDR3 length: 16 residues. With 1 base clipped from V and 5 bases from J, the junction kept 9 bases outside the gene matches. The chain couples TRBV20-1 to TRBJ2-3; 10 nucleotides match TRBD2. This specimen was CD4+ T cells sorted from PBMCs, taken 15 days after the yellow fever booster vaccination. The receptor was derived from a man aged 25 to 40 who received the YFV17D yellow fever vaccine. The CDR3 sequence: CSARVEAGGPGDTQYF. The CDR3 nucleotides are TGCAGTGCTAGAGTGGAAGCGGGAGGGCCAGGAGATACGCAGTATTTT.